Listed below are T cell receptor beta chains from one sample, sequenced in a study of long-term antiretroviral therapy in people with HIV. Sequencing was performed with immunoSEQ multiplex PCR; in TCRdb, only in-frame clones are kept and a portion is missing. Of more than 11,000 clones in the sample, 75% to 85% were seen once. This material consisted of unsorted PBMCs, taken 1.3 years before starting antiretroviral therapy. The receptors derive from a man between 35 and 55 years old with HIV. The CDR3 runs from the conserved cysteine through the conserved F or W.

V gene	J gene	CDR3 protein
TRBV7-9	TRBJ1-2	CASSSYATGGIEGYTF
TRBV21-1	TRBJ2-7	CASSKALSPSFDRSSYEQYF
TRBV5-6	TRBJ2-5	CASSATGRGGQETQYF
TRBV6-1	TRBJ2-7	CASSWDRSSYEQYF
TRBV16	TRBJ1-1	CASSQGPPGAFF
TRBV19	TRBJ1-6	CASSPDRTGDRSPLHF
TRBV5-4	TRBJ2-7	CASSFPGQGYEQYF
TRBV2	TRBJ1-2	CASSEGQNYGYTF
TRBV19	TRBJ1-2	CASSPGTGGIWRGYTF
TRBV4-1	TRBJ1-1	CASSQDGDSMNTEAFF
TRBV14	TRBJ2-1	CASSQAWDRNNEQFF
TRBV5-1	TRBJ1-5	CASTLRKGDNNQPQHF
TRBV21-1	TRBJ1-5	CASSKPGARGYSNQPQHF
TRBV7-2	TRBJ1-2	CASSPGQGAYGYTF
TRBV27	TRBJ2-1	CASSFRGLINEQFF
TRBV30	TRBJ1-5	CAWSTGLMGQPQHF
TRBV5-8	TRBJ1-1	CASSPGGGRTEAFF
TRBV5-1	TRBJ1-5	CASSTGGGNQPQHF
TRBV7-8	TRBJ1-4	CASSLEIQPDSDEKLFF
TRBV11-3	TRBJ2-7	CASSSLLGTDEQYF
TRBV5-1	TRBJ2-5	CASSLGAGQGTQETQYF
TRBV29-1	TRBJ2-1	CSVEEGGLAVNNEQFF
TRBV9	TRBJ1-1	CASSVGTGGTEAFF
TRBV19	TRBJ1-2	CASSMGQGYGYTF
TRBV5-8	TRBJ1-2	CASSPGTYYGYTF
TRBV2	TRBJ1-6	CASSSVRDSPLHF
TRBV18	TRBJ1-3	CASSPGGDSGNTIYF
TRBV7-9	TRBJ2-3	CASSLALAGTDTQYF
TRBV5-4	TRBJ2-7	CASRSSPGQAIYEQYF
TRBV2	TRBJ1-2	CASSLDYGYTF
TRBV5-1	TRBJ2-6	CASSLERGQVGANVLTF
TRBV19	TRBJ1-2	CASSIVQGDGYTF
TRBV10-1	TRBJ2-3	CASSDRGTVGTDTQYF
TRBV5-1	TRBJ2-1	CASSVGGGNEQFF
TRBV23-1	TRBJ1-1	CASSQSSTTRLGLRAFF
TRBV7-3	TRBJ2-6	CASSLLQGSGANVLTF
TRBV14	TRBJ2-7	CASSQVGGSYEQYF
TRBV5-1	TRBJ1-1	CASSKLGLQGTEAFF
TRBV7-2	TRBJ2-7	CASSLAVKYEQYF
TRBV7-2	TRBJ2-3	CASSPRRGLGNTQYF
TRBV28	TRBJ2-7	CASSFTDSGGPSSYEQYF
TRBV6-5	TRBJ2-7	CASSYGLGTNYEQYF
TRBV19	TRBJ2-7	CASSIAGGPYEQYF
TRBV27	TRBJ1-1	CASSLWAGGRGQYTEAFF
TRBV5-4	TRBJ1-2	CASSGWGSGYTF
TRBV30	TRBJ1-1	CAWTGHDNTEAFF
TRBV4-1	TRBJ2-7	CASSQDQIRTGGYEQYF
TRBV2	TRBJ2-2	CASSQGAGELFF
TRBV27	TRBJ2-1	CASSRDRSFNNEQFF
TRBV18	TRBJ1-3	CASSPATFSGNTIYF
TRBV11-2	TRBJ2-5	CASSPGLAGGLKTQYF